The TCR beta chain under discussion was sequenced for a study of shared clonotypes between healthy human individuals. Overall study context: The donor group consisted of two women and a few men, aged 18 to 49. General study points: Rarefaction exposed incomplete sorted-subset sequencing despite large depth.

The germline V and J ends were trimmed by 0 bases and 3 bases, with 9 bases remaining between them. CDR1 is SGHKS, CDR2 YYEKEE, per germline (reference sequence). This CDR3 has 15 residues. About this clone: Its cognate antigen is unknown.

Several immunoSEQ plates held equal portions of the genomic DNA taken from each subset. Only in-frame clones appear in the TCRdb table, and some are missing; sequencing was by immunoSEQ multiplex PCR. The data hold 650,000 to 800,000 clones, with just under 75% observed a single time. The sequence was obtained from a woman aged 25 to 39 in good health. This chain uses TRBV5-5 with TRBJ1-4; D not certain. Sequencing used memory CD4+ T cells sorted from blood. The subset is: CD45RA-negative fraction. CDR3 sequence reads: CASSLGGSSNEKLFF. The CDR3 coding sequence is TGTGCCAGCAGCTTGGGCGGGTCCTCTAATGAAAAACTGTTTTTT.